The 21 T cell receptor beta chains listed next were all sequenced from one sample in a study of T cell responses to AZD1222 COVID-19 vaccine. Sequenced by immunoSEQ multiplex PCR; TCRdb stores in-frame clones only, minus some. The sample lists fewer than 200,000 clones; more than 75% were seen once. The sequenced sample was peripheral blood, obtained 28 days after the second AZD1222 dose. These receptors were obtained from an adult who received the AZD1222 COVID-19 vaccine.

This chain's CDR3 is CASSKGFQETQYF. DNA for the CDR3: TGTGCCAGTTCAAAGGGGTTCCAAGAGACCCAGTACTTC. The V and J genes are TRBV19 and TRBJ2-5; D is possibly TRBD1 (5 bases). Trimming left V 8 bases short and J 1 base short, with 11 bases between. Germline V gives CDR1 LNHDA, CDR2 SQIVND (reference sequence). The CDR3 runs 13 residues. Drawing the rest from reference TRBV19 and TRBJ2-5, the complete variable domain is DGGITQSPKYLFRKEGQNVTLSCEQNLNHDAMYWYRQDPGQGLRLIYYSQIVNDFQKGDIAEGYSVSREKKESFPLTVTSAQKNPTAFYLCASSKGFQETQYFGPGTRLLVL.

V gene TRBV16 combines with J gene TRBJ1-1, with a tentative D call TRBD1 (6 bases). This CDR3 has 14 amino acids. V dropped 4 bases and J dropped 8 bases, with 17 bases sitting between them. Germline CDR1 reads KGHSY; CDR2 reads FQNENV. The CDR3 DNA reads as TGTGCCAGCAGCCCGAACGGACAGACTCTCGAAGCTTTCTTT. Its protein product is CASSPNGQTLEAFF.

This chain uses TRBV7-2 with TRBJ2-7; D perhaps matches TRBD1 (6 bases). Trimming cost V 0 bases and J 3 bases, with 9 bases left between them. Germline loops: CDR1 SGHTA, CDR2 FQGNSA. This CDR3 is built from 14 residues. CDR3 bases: TGTGCCAGCAGCTTAGCGGTACAGGGCTACGAGCAGTACTTC. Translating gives CASSLAVQGYEQYF.

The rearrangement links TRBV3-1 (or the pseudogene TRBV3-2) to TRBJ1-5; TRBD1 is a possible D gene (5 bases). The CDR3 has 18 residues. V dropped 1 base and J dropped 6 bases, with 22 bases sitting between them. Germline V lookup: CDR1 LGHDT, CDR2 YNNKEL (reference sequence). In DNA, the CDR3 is TGTGCCAGCAGCCAAGGAGACCCAACAAAGAGGACAATTCAGCCCCAGCATTTT. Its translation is CASSQGDPTKRTIQPQHF.

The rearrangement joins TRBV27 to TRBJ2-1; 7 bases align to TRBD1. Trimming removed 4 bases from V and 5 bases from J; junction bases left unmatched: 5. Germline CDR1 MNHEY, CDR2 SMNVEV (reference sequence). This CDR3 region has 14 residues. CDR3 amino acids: CASSSVGTDNEQFF. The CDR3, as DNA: TGTGCCAGCAGTTCGGTCGGGACAGACAATGAGCAGTTCTTC.

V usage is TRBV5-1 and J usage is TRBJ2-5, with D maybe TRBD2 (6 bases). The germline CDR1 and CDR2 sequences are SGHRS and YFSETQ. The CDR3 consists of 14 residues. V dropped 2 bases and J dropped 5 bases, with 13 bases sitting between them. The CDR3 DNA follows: TGCGCCAGCAGCTTCGGCGGGACGGGGGAGACCCAGTACTTC. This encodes CASSFGGTGETQYF.

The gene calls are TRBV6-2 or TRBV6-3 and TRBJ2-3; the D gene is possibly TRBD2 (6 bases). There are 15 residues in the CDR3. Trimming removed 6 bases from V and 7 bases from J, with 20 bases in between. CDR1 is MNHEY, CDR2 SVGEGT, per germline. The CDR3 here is CASSHPGAPRNTQYF. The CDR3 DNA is TGTGCCAGCAGCCACCCGGGAGCCCCCCGCAATACGCAGTATTTT.

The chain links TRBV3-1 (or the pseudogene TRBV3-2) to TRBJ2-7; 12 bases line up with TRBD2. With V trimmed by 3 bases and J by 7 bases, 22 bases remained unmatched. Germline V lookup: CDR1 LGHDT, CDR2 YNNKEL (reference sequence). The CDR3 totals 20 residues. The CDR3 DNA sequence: TGTGCCAGCAGCCACCCAAGGGTGCTAGCGGGAGGGGGCCCACCTCGGGAGCAGTACTTC. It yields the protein CASSHPRVLAGGGPPREQYF.

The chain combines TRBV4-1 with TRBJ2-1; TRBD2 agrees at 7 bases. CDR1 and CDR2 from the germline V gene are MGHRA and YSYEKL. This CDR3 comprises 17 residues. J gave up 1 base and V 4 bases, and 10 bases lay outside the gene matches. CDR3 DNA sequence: TGCGCCAGCAGCCTGAGATCGAGCGGGGAATCCTACAATGAGCAGTTCTTC. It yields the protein CASSLRSSGESYNEQFF.

CDR3 sequence reads: CASSPFSSGTYEQYF. The CDR3 nucleotides are TGTGCCAGCAGCCCGTTTAGTAGCGGGACCTACGAGCAGTACTTC. The chain joins TRBV7-2 to TRBJ2-7; 8 bases line up with TRBD2. Trimming cost V 5 bases and J 2 bases; bases outside gene matches: 8. Germline V gives CDR1 SGHTA, CDR2 FQGNSA. The CDR3 extends over 15 amino acids.

DNA of the CDR3: TGTGCCAGCATCCCTAATGGGACAGGGATTGAAAAGGCTTTCTTT. Translated, it gives CASIPNGTGIEKAFF. The chain is built from TRBV21-1 and TRBJ1-1; the D call of TRBD1 is as the table states it, not checked on the DNA. TRBV21-1 is a recognized pseudogene. The CDR3 is 15 residues long.

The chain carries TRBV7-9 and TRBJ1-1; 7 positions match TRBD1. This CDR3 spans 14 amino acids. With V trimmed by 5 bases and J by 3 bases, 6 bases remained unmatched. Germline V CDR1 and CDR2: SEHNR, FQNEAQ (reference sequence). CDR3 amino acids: CASSRDRDDTEAFF. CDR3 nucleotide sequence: TGTGCCAGCAGCAGAGACAGGGACGACACTGAAGCTTTCTTT.

Here the CDR3 reads CASSPRLADPYNEQFF. The CDR3 nucleotides read TGTGCCAGCAGCCCGCGACTAGCGGACCCCTACAATGAGCAGTTCTTC. The chain recombines TRBV27 with TRBJ2-1, with 9 bases fitting TRBD2. This CDR3 has 16 amino acids. The V gene end was trimmed by 6 bases and the J gene end by 2 bases; junction bases not matched to a gene: 8. CDR1 is MNHEY, CDR2 SMNVEV, per germline (reference sequence).

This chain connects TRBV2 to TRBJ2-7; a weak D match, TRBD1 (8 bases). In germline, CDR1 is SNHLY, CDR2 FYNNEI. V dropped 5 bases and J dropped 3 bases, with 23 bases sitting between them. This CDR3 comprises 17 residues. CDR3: CASSTRGPPGGLYEQYF. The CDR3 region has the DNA TGTGCCAGCAGTACCAGGGGGCCCCCGGGAGGCCTCTACGAGCAGTACTTC.

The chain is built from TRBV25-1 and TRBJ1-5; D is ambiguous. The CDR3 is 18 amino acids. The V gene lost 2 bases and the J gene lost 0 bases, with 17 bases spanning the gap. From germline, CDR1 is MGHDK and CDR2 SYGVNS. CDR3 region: CASSETVLPYYSNQPQHF. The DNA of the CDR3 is TGTGCCAGCAGTGAAACAGTCTTACCGTATTATAGCAATCAGCCCCAGCATTTT.

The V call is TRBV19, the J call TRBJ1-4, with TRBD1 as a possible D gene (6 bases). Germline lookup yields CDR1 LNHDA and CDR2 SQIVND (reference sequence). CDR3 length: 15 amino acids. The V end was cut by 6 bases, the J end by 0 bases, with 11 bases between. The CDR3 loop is CASSGRGATNEKLFF. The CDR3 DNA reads TGTGCCAGTAGCGGCAGGGGCGCAACTAATGAAAAACTGTTTTTT. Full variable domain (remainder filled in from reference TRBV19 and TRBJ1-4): DGGITQSPKYLFRKEGQNVTLSCEQNLNHDAMYWYRQDPGQGLRLIYYSQIVNDFQKGDIAEGYSVSREKKESFPLTVTSAQKNPTAFYLCASSGRGATNEKLFFGSGTQLSVL.

In nucleotides, the CDR3 is TGTGCCAGCTCACCGCGGGACAGGGGATTAGGAGATACGCAGTATTTT. It encodes CASSPRDRGLGDTQYF. This chain connects TRBV18 to TRBJ2-3, with 10 nucleotides matching TRBD1. The germline CDR1 and CDR2 sequences are KGHSH and LQKENI. J gave up 5 bases and V 3 bases, and 8 bases lay outside the gene matches. This CDR3 has 16 residues.

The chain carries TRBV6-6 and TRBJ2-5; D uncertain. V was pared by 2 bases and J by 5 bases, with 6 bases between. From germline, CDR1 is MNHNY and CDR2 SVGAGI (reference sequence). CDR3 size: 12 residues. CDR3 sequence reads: CASSYDLETQYF. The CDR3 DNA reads TGTGCCAGCAGTTACGACTTGGAGACCCAGTACTTC.

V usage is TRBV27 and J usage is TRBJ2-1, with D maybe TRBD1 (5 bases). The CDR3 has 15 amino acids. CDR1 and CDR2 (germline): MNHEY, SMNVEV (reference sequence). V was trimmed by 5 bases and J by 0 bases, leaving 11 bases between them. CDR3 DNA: TGTGCCAGCAGTCTGGACAAGAGCTCCTACAATGAGCAGTTCTTC. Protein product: CASSLDKSSYNEQFF.

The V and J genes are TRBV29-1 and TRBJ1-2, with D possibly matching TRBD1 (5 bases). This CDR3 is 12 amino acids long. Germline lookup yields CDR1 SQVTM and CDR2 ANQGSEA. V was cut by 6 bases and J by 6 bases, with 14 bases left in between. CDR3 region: CSVEVGTDGYTF. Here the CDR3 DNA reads TGCAGCGTGGAGGTCGGGACGGATGGCTACACCTTC.

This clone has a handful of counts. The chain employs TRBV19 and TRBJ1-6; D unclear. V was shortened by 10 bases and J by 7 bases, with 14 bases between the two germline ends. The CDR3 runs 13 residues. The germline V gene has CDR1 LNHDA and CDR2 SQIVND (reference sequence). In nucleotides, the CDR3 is TGTGCCACCTCCGGGGTCGGGAATTCACCCCTCCACTTT. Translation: CATSGVGNSPLHF.